The 15 T cell receptor beta chains below come from one sample, sequenced in a study of T cell responses to AZD1222 COVID-19 vaccine. The protocol was immunoSEQ multiplex PCR, while the TCRdb copy is restricted to in-frame clones and leaves out a portion. Here the sample spans 110,000 or so clones, about 91% being singletons. The sequencing used peripheral blood, collected 28 days after the second AZD1222 dose. The receptors shown here come from an adult who received the AZD1222 COVID-19 vaccine.

The J gene is TRBJ1-1, the V gene TRBV7-2, with a possible D match to TRBD1 (6 bases). CDR3 size: 14 residues. The V gene lost 5 bases and the J gene lost 8 bases, with 18 bases spanning the gap. Germline V gives CDR1 SGHTA, CDR2 FQGNSA. The CDR3 DNA reads as TGTGCCAGCAGCCCCCCAGGGGCAGGACCCGAAGCTTTCTTT. Its translation is CASSPPGAGPEAFF.

The genes are TRBV27 and TRBJ1-1; 8 nucleotides align to TRBD1. CDR1 and CDR2 (germline): MNHEY, SMNVEV (reference sequence). With V trimmed by 3 bases and J by 4 bases, 1 base remained unmatched. The CDR3 has 13 amino acids. The CDR3 region is CASSFQGATEAFF. The CDR3, as DNA: TGTGCCAGCAGTTTCCAGGGGGCCACTGAAGCTTTCTTT.

The chain recombines TRBV16 with TRBJ1-4, with TRBD1 as a possible D gene (6 bases). V lost 2 bases to trimming and J lost 7 bases, with 11 bases between them. The CDR3 spans 14 residues. From germline, CDR1 is KGHSY and CDR2 FQNENV. CDR3 loop: CASSQQQGGEKLFF. The CDR3 DNA reads as TGTGCCAGCAGCCAACAACAGGGTGGTGAAAAACTGTTTTTT.

The rearrangement links TRBV3-1 (or the pseudogene TRBV3-2) to TRBJ1-2; D is possibly TRBD1 (5 bases). Germline CDR1 LGHDT, CDR2 YNNKEL (reference sequence). The CDR3 has 12 amino acids. V was clipped by 1 base and J by 11 bases, with 11 bases between them. Written as DNA, the CDR3 is TGTGCCAGCAGCCAAGGGGTCGGGGCTTACACCTTC. Translating it yields CASSQGVGAYTF.

V and J are TRBV3-1 (or the pseudogene TRBV3-2) and TRBJ2-5, with no clear D. V lost 0 bases and J 5 bases, leaving 4 bases between the germline ends. The CDR3 sequence is 12 residues long. Germline V gene data show CDR1 as LGHDT and CDR2 as YNNKEL (reference sequence). CDR3 sequence reads: CASSQDTETQYF. CDR3 DNA sequence: TGTGCCAGCAGCCAAGATACGGAGACCCAGTACTTC.

The chain couples TRBV5-1 to TRBJ2-7, with D maybe TRBD1 (6 bases). Germline V gene sequence: CDR1 SGHRS, CDR2 YFSETQ. The germline V and J ends were trimmed by 4 bases and 5 bases, with 19 bases remaining between them. The CDR3 is made up of 15 amino acids. CDR3 sequence: CASSPADLQGNEQYF. CDR3 sequence (DNA): TGCGCCAGCAGCCCAGCCGACTTACAGGGTAACGAGCAGTACTTC. Full variable domain (remainder filled in from reference TRBV5-1 and TRBJ2-7): KAGVTQTPRYLIKTRGQQVTLSCSPISGHRSVSWYQQTPGQGLQFLFEYFSETQRNKGNFPGRFSGRQFSNSRSEMNVSTLELGDSALYLCASSPADLQGNEQYFGPGTRLTVT.

The genes are TRBV7-9 and TRBJ2-7; the D gene is possibly TRBD2 (7 bases). CDR1 and CDR2 (germline): SEHNR, FQNEAQ (reference sequence). This CDR3 contains 15 residues. Trimming left V 3 bases short and J 7 bases short, with 19 bases between. The CDR3 loop reads CASSFVSGGDWEQYF. DNA of the CDR3: TGTGCCAGCAGCTTTGTGTCGGGGGGCGATTGGGAGCAGTACTTC.

V is TRBV18 and J is TRBJ1-4; TRBD1 matches at 7 bases. V trimming: 5 bases; J trimming: 5 bases; junction bases outside the gene matches: 8. The CDR3 consists of 15 residues. From germline, CDR1 is KGHSH and CDR2 LQKENI. This chain's CDR3 is CASSLRQGSNEKLFF. CDR3 coding DNA: TGTGCCAGCTCATTGCGACAGGGATCGAATGAAAAACTGTTTTTT.

V usage is TRBV19 and J usage is TRBJ1-2; D may be TRBD1 (5 bases). V was pared by 9 bases and J by 8 bases, with 16 bases between. Germline lookup yields CDR1 LNHDA and CDR2 SQIVND (reference sequence). CDR3 length equals 12 residues. The CDR3 coding sequence is TGTGCCAGCTCCCGTGGGCAGGGCGGCTACACCTTC. This gives the protein CASSRGQGGYTF.

CDR3 loop: CASSLYQETQYF. The DNA of the CDR3 is TGTGCCAGCAGCTTGTACCAAGAGACCCAGTACTTC. The chain carries TRBV5-6 and TRBJ2-5; D remains ambiguous. The germline CDR1 and CDR2 sequences are SGHDT and YYEEEE. The CDR3 has 12 amino acids. V was pared by 1 base and J by 0 bases, with 1 base between. Full variable domain (outside the CDR3, taken from reference TRBV5-6 and TRBJ2-5): DAGVTQSPTHLIKTRGQQVTLRCSPKSGHDTVSWYQQALGQGPQFIFQYYEEEERQRGNFPDRFSGHQFPNYSSELNVNALLLGDSALYLCASSLYQETQYFGPGTRLLVL.

V and J are TRBV7-9 and TRBJ2-2; tentatively, D is TRBD1 or TRBD2 (5 bases each). The CDR3 is made up of 15 amino acids. The V and J ends lost 2 bases and 5 bases respectively, with 12 bases between them. Germline V CDR1 and CDR2: SEHNR, FQNEAQ (reference sequence). CDR3 sequence reads: CASSLRRGVTGELFF. CDR3 nucleotide sequence: TGTGCCAGCAGCTTACGGCGAGGGGTTACCGGGGAGCTGTTTTTT.

This chain joins TRBV6-2 or TRBV6-3 and TRBJ2-1; TRBD1 is a possible D gene (6 bases). From germline, CDR1 is MNHEY and CDR2 SVGEGT. The CDR3 is made up of 14 amino acids. V gave up 2 bases and J gave up 5 bases, with 10 bases separating them. CDR3 loop: CASSYPGQHNEQFF. CDR3 in DNA: TGTGCCAGCAGTTACCCCGGACAGCACAATGAGCAGTTCTTC.

The chain couples TRBV27 to TRBJ1-4; 8 bases fit TRBD1. Germline V CDR1 and CDR2: MNHEY, SMNVEV (reference sequence). V gave up 7 bases and J gave up 6 bases; unmatched junction bases: 13. The length of the CDR3 is 16 residues. CDR3 sequence (DNA): TGTGCCAGCAAAACTCATATCGGGACAGGCCATGAAAAACTGTTTTTT. Translation gives CASKTHIGTGHEKLFF. Looking up the rest from reference TRBV27 and TRBJ1-4 gives the full variable domain: EAQVTQNPRYLITVTGKKLTVTCSQNMNHEYMSWYRQDPGLGLRQIYYSMNVEVTDKGDVPEGYKVSRKEKRNFPLILESPSPNQTSLYFCASKTHIGTGHEKLFFGSGTQLSVL.

As concerns this clone: The junction differs from germline at one of its ends, possibly a read error. This chain connects TRBV12-3 or TRBV12-4 to TRBJ1-6; D not resolved. The CDR3 is 12 amino acids. CDR3 DNA sequence: TGTGCCAGCAGTTTCTTATCCAGGACCTTTTACTTT. It specifies CASSFLSRTFYF.

The gene calls are TRBV12-3 or TRBV12-4 and TRBJ1-2; D call uncertain. CDR3 size: 12 residues. With 8 bases removed from V and 5 bases from J, the gap between germline ends came to 12 bases. As DNA, the CDR3 is TGTGCCAGCTTGGGCGGAGGATATGGCTACACCTTC. Its translation: CASLGGGYGYTF.